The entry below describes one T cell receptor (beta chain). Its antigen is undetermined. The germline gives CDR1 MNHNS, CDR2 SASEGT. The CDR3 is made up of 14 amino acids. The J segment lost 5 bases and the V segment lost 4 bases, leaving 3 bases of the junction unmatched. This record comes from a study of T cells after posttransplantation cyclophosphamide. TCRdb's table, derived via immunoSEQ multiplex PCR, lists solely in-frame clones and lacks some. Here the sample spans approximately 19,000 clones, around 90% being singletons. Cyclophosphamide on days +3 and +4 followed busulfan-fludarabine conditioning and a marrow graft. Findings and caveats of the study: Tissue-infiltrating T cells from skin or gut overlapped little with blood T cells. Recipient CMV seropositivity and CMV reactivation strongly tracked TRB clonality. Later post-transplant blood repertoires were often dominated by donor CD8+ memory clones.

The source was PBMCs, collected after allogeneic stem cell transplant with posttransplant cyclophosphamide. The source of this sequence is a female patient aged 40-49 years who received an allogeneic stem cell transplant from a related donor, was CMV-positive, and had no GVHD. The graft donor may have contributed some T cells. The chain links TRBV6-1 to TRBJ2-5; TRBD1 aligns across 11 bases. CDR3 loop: CASSGTGGAETQYF. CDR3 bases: TGTGCCAGCAGTGGGACAGGGGGCGCGGAGACCCAGTACTTC.